What follows are 5 T cell receptor beta chains derived from one specimen sequenced in a study of shared clonotypes between healthy human individuals. Using immunoSEQ multiplex PCR, the repertoire was profiled, and TCRdb retains in-frame clones only, with some absent. Of about 480,000 clones listed, approximately 79% are singletons. Sequencing was done on a sample of PBMCs. The receptor source for this set is a middle-aged woman in good health. Some clones in this sample may be carry-over from other donors' samples.

The rearrangement uses TRBV5-1 and TRBJ2-3, with 9 nucleotides matching TRBD2. This CDR3 has 14 residues. J gave up 5 bases and V 6 bases, and 7 bases lay outside the gene matches. Germline CDR1 and CDR2: SGHRS and YFSETQ. In nucleotides, the CDR3 is TGCGCCAGCAACCCGGGCGGGAGGGGAGATACGCAGTATTTT. It is translated as CASNPGGRGDTQYF.

This clone was seen just once. The chain carries TRBV29-1 and TRBJ2-1; maybe TRBD1 (6 bases). The germline V and J ends were trimmed by 7 bases and 1 base, with 14 bases remaining between them. Germline CDR1 reads SQVTM; CDR2 reads ANQGSEA. The CDR3 is 14 amino acids. CDR3 region: CSAGERGSYNEQFF. For the CDR3, the DNA is TGCAGCGCAGGGGAACGAGGGTCCTACAATGAGCAGTTCTTC.

This chain uses TRBV5-6 with TRBJ2-5, with TRBD2 identical over 9 bases. Trimming at V came to 3 bases and at J to 5 bases, leaving 5 bases not matched to a gene. The CDR3 loop spans 14 amino acids. CDR1 is SGHDT, CDR2 YYEEEE, per germline. CDR3 region: CASSSAGGSETQYF. The CDR3 DNA is TGTGCCAGCAGCTCAGCGGGAGGATCGGAGACCCAGTACTTC.

The chain's CDR3 is CASSFEREYGGGELFF. In DNA form, the CDR3 reads TGTGCCAGCAGCTTTGAGCGGGAGTATGGTGGCGGGGAGCTGTTTTTT. The V gene is TRBV5-4, the J gene TRBJ2-2, with 8 bases aligning to TRBD2. The CDR3 contains 16 residues. Looked up from germline, CDR1 is SGHNT and CDR2 is YYREEE (reference sequence). With 2 bases clipped from V and 7 bases from J, the junction kept 10 bases outside the gene matches.

V and J are TRBV15 and TRBJ1-5, with 7 positions matching TRBD1. The V gene's germline CDR1 is LNHNV and CDR2 YYDKDF (reference sequence). J was trimmed by 7 bases and V by 0 bases; bases with no gene match: 6. The CDR3 loop spans 15 amino acids. DNA of the CDR3: TGTGCCACCAGCAGAGATGAAGGGGGCGGCCAGCCCCAGCATTTT. Protein sequence: CATSRDEGGGQPQHF.